Detailed here is one T cell receptor beta chain. It lacks a known antigen. No much larger clone exists at a distance of one base, and base qualities are not known. The data derive from a study of blood T cell repertoires in COVID-19 (TCRdb year 2020). Background for the entire study: Samples covering the acute and convalescent phases of COVID-19 were provided by collaborators in the United States, Italy and Spain. Sample metadata almost always included a de-identified subject ID, COVID-19 status, age in years and sex. The prospective study material was composed of cDNA or gDNA derived from T cells, B-cell-depleted T cells, or PBMCs. Where available, HLA class I and class II types were obtained from metadata supplied by the sample provider rather than from assay-based typing. Samples came from the ongoing ImmuneRACE study (first 160 participants) plus 1,254 subjects from 6 global collaborators. Deeply sampled blood TCRbeta repertoires from subjects exposed to, actively infected with, or recovered from COVID-19 were included in the dataset. The repertoires were released in a freely available public database intended as a resource for research on the immune response to SARS-CoV-2. The paper's findings and limits, for the study overall: Clinical and demographic metadata were provided uncurated, with the amount varying by source and participant.

TCRbeta CDR3 regions were amplified from genomic DNA using the immunoSEQ Assay, a bias-controlled multiplex PCR. Per the source publication's procedure: Nucleated cell counts per sample were estimated from amplification of reference gene primers within the assay. To quantify the absolute abundance of each unique TCRbeta CDR3 rearrangement, sequence reads were collapsed and filtered. For each sample, productive Simpson clonality was calculated by taking the square root of Simpson's diversity index across productive rearrangements. TCRdb's version of the immuneACCESS table is confined to in-frame rearrangements and falls short of the full clone set. An unresolved V gene accounts for under half of the shortfall where checked; the remainder is of unknown origin. Clonal size and the V and J genes are those of that table, whereas D and trimming came from the DNA. Here the sample has roughly 250,000 clones; more than 85% occur a single time. 2% to 3% of the sample is taken by the ten largest.

From the cysteine through the phenylalanine, the CDR3 covers 14 amino acids. The CDR3 DNA has 42 bases and is translated from base 1. CDR1 MGHRA and CDR2 YSYEKL were looked up in the germline V gene. Germline trimming: 6 bases from V, 6 bases from J; junction bases outside gene matches: 6. One collaborating source in Seattle enrolled patients during active infection and followed them longitudinally through the course of disease. Each collaborating institution followed its own protocols to collect whole blood in K2EDTA tubes. Collaborator samples were shipped for TCRbeta analysis as frozen whole blood, isolated PBMCs, or DNA extracted from either sample type.

The sequenced sample consisted of peripheral blood. The chain is encoded by TRBV4-1 joined to TRBJ1-4, with 8 bases aligning to TRBD1. The source is a person aged 18 to 29 with COVID-19, enrolled during active disease. The bases are TGCGCCAGCAGGTACAGGGGGAGTCATGAAAAACTGTTTTTT. This gives the protein CASRYRGSHEKLFF.